A selection of T cell receptor beta chains follows, all from one sample in a study of STAT5B mutations in CD4+ large granular lymphocyte leukemia. This table comes from immunoSEQ multiplex PCR, and its TCRdb copy is limited to in-frame clones, with some not included. Among some 19,000 clones, about 75% were seen once, and the ten largest hold around 30%. Source material: CD4+ T cells from blood buffy coats. Source of these receptors: a human donor in good health. Each CDR3 is given with its conserved first and last residue. Rows may omit the clone size; those that give it use once, few, many or a size class.

V	J	size	CDR3
TRBV9	TRBJ2-5	-	CASSVQGGGRETQYF
TRBV7-2	TRBJ2-3	once	CASSLFTDTQYF
TRBV19	TRBJ2-2	few	CASKPTGSTGELFF
TRBV6-1	TRBJ1-2	-	CASSEPGFGYTF
TRBV5-1	TRBJ2-1	-	CASSSAGGSYNEQFF
TRBV7-2	TRBJ2-3	-	CASSPTALSTQYF
TRBV30	TRBJ1-3	-	CAWTPSSGNTIYF
TRBV4-3	TRBJ2-3	once	CASSTGQTPSTDTQYF
TRBV4-3	TRBJ2-5	-	CASSQGGTTQETQYF
TRBV19	TRBJ2-5	medium-sized	CASTRAGTRVGETQYF
TRBV7-9	TRBJ1-4	-	CASSKVTGANEKLFF
TRBV28	TRBJ1-1	-	CASSLGQGKAFF
TRBV7-2	TRBJ2-4	-	CASSPQTGNAKNIQYF
TRBV11-2	TRBJ1-2	-	CASSLAGTLALDGYTF
TRBV2	TRBJ2-5	-	CASSSPSGGGFQETQYF
TRBV7-2	TRBJ1-6	-	CASNAGILNSPLHF
TRBV7-2	TRBJ2-3	-	CASSLGGGSRTDTQYF
TRBV20-1	TRBJ1-2	-	CSALRGIDYTF
TRBV7-8	TRBJ1-2	-	CASSLRGGYYGYTF
TRBV4-1	TRBJ1-5	-	CASSQVAGQHNQPQHF
TRBV6-6	TRBJ2-5	once	CASSYERGGQETQYF
TRBV25-1	TRBJ2-7	-	CASGGVEQYF
TRBV6-6	TRBJ1-1	-	CASTMGGTEAFF
TRBV7-2	TRBJ2-5	-	CASSLGASGRTETQYF
TRBV5-4	TRBJ2-7	-	CASSFRQGSGEQYF
TRBV19	TRBJ2-2	-	CASTPRSGQFGELFF
TRBV7-2	TRBJ1-2	-	CASSLLQGAGGYTF
TRBV7-2	TRBJ2-5	-	CASSLLAGVNQYF
TRBV7-2	TRBJ1-1	-	CASSLADWGGGTEAFF
TRBV7-9	TRBJ2-1	few	CASRHRGKSSYNEQFF
TRBV2	TRBJ1-5	-	CASSVQGGSSNQPQHF
TRBV6-1	TRBJ2-5	-	CASRRASGKETQYF
TRBV19	TRBJ1-2	-	CASSRGPGEEPYGYTF
TRBV11-2	TRBJ2-1	-	CASSLDQRWYNEQFF
TRBV5-6	TRBJ2-1	once	CASSPKDEQFF
TRBV19	TRBJ1-1	once	CASSIKRYTEAFF
TRBV7-6	TRBJ1-1	-	CASSPRTGEWGTEAFF
TRBV7-9	TRBJ2-3	-	CASSSGLAEYTDTQYF
TRBV10-3	TRBJ2-1	few	CAILPGTGNEQFF
TRBV5-1	TRBJ2-3	-	CASSLASHSTDTQYF
TRBV11-3	TRBJ2-3	-	CASSRVEDTQYF
TRBV6-4	TRBJ1-4	-	CASTPLKRDRVSNRSEKLFF
TRBV1	TRBJ2-5	-	CTSSQASEIAQKTQYF
TRBV2	TRBJ1-1	few	CASRSQGWNTEAFF
TRBV19	TRBJ2-1	-	CASSILGEAYNEQFF
TRBV4-1	TRBJ2-2	-	CASSQEGTGRGTGELFF
TRBV7-3	TRBJ2-7	-	CASSSRQGERSEQYF
TRBV11-2	TRBJ2-4	-	CASSLGSVVQYF
TRBV23-1	TRBJ2-5	-	CASSQSGGDLQETQYF
TRBV21-1	TRBJ2-3	-	CASSKAGDTQYF
TRBV7-8	TRBJ1-4	-	CASRQHETNEKLFF
TRBV6-1	TRBJ2-1	-	CASSKMQGWNEQFF